This T cell receptor beta chain was captured in a study of CD8+ T cells in alopecia areata. General study points: Alopecia totalis/universalis scalp especially showed more expanded CD8+ clones than normal scalp.

RNA was isolated and reverse transcribed to cDNA, the sequencing template. Profiled with immunoSEQ multiplex PCR; TCRdb holds only in-frame clones, not every one. The repertoire holds more than 110,000 clones, with 58% as singletons. This clone has more than one count but fewer than ten. Its specificity is not known. The specimen was CD4+ T cells sorted from blood, collected at week 0. The source is a human donor with alopecia areata.

The CDR3 sequence: CASSFGGPNTEAFF. The CDR3 DNA follows: TGTGCCAGCAGCTTCGGGGGCCCAAACACTGAAGCTTTCTTT. The chain employs TRBV7-2 and TRBJ1-1, with a possible D match to TRBD1 (6 bases). This CDR3 has 14 residues. V was trimmed by 3 bases and J by 2 bases, leaving 10 bases between them. Per germline, CDR1 SGHTA and CDR2 FQGNSA. Using reference TRBV7-2 and TRBJ1-1 for the parts outside the CDR3, the full variable domain is GAGVSQSPSNKVTEKGKDVELRCDPISGHTALYWYRQSLGQGLEFLIYFQGNSAPDKSGLPSDRFSAERTGGSVSTLTIQRTQQEDSAVYLCASSFGGPNTEAFFGQGTRLTVV.